This T cell receptor beta chain was captured by sequencing in a study of human T cells and chemical hapten exposure. The time point was: pre-sensitization, week 0. The sample's treatment: therapeutic diphenylcyclopropenone sensitization with weekly scalp DPC. In the source study's methods: From roughly 23,000 to 700,000 TCRs were found per sample, with a median of around 96,000. TCRdb ran MiXCR on the RACE reads and lists one entry per CDR3 protein. None of the V and J calls come from the authors' own analysis; TCRdb made them. Of 250,000 to 300,000 distinct CDR3 sequences in the sample, over 7.5% were seen once. Per the germline V gene, CDR1 is SEHNR and CDR2 is FQNEAQ (reference sequence). The CDR3 runs to 12 residues. V was trimmed by 6 bases and J by 1 base, leaving 7 bases between them.

Sequencing used whole blood, obtained in connection with sensitization to the hapten diphenylcyclopropenone (DPC). This receptor was taken from a young man with alopecia areata. Some clones in this sample may be carry-over from other donors' samples. The gene calls are TRBV7-9 and TRBJ2-7, with D unresolved. This CDR3 reads CASRGNSYEQYF. The DNA for the CDR3 is TGTGCCAGCAGAGGGAATTCCTACGAGCAGTACTTC.